This entry lists 15 T cell receptor beta chains sequenced from one sample in a study of blood T cell repertoires in COVID-19. TCRdb's table, derived via immunoSEQ multiplex PCR, lists solely in-frame clones and lacks some. The repertoire consists of approximately 260,000 clones, with about 81% occurring once and the leading ten covering under 5%. Input material: PBMCs or T cells enriched from blood (not recorded which). These receptors came from a man under 40 with acute COVID-19.

The gene calls are TRBV5-5 and TRBJ2-6; the D is unclear. Germline V gives CDR1 SGHKS, CDR2 YYEKEE (reference sequence). Deletions cut 1 base from V and 0 bases from J, with 5 bases between. The CDR3 consists of 15 residues. CDR3 residues: CASSLLVSGANVLTF. In DNA, the CDR3 is TGTGCCAGCAGCTTGTTAGTCTCTGGGGCCAACGTCCTGACTTTC.

DNA of the CDR3: TGTGCCAGCAGCCGTTCCTCACTTACTGAAGCTTTCTTT. Its protein is CASSRSSLTEAFF. The chain has TRBV14 and TRBJ1-1; the D is unclear. In germline, CDR1 is SGHDN, CDR2 FVKESK. This CDR3 is 13 amino acids long. Trimming stripped 4 bases from V and 5 bases from J, with 11 bases between.

The V and J genes are TRBV7-9 and TRBJ1-1; 10 bases match TRBD1. Looked up from germline, CDR1 is SEHNR and CDR2 is FQNEAQ (reference sequence). With 3 bases clipped from V and 5 bases from J, the junction kept 6 bases outside the gene matches. This CDR3 is 15 amino acids long. Here the CDR3 DNA reads TGTGCCAGCAGCTTCAGGGACAGGGGAGGGACTGAAGCTTTCTTT. This codes for CASSFRDRGGTEAFF.

The CDR3 coding sequence is TGTGCCAGCTCAGAAACTAACTATGGCTACACCTTC. This encodes CASSETNYGYTF. The chain has TRBV11-2 and TRBJ1-2; D is ambiguous. Germline CDR1 SGHAT, CDR2 FQNNGV. V lost 8 bases to trimming and J lost 0 bases, with 7 bases between them. This CDR3 contains 12 residues.

This clone was detected once. V and J are TRBV4-1 and TRBJ2-3; D uncertain. V was cut by 0 bases and J by 2 bases, with 15 bases left in between. The germline V gene has CDR1 MGHRA and CDR2 YSYEKL. This CDR3 is 17 amino acids long. CDR3 in amino acids: CASSQDERRIYTDTQYF. CDR3 in DNA: TGCGCCAGCAGCCAAGATGAACGCAGGATCTACACAGATACGCAGTATTTT.

The V call is TRBV6-5, the J call TRBJ2-1; 8 bases are shared with TRBD2. The CDR3 consists of 15 residues. The J segment lost 8 bases and the V segment lost 7 bases, leaving 13 bases of the junction unmatched. Germline CDR1 MNHEY, CDR2 SVGAGI. For the CDR3, the DNA is TGTGCCAGCAACCTAGGCACTAGCGGTTCGGATGAGCAGTTCTTC. Residues: CASNLGTSGSDEQFF.

This clone was found a few times. As DNA, the CDR3 is TGTGCCAGCAGCTCGGACAGGGGAAGTGAAAAACTGTTTTTT. Translating gives CASSSDRGSEKLFF. This chain connects TRBV7-2 to TRBJ1-4; 9 bases agree with TRBD1. The J segment lost 7 bases and the V segment lost 4 bases, leaving 4 bases of the junction unmatched. The CDR3 runs to 14 residues. The V gene's germline CDR1 is SGHTA and CDR2 FQGNSA.

This clone was detected ten times or more. The CDR3 loop reads CSTLGQGSYNEQFF. The CDR3 nucleotides are TGCAGCACGTTAGGACAGGGGTCTTACAATGAGCAGTTCTTC. V usage is TRBV29-1 and J usage is TRBJ2-1, with 9 bases lining up with TRBD1. Losses at the gene ends were 8 bases for V and 4 bases for J; bases not matched to a gene: 9. The CDR3 has 14 amino acids. Germline CDR1 SQVTM, CDR2 ANQGSEA.

The chain is built from TRBV29-1 and TRBJ2-5; D uncertain. The CDR3 is 11 amino acids. The V and J ends lost 4 bases and 5 bases respectively, with 8 bases between them. Germline V gene data show CDR1 as SQVTM and CDR2 as ANQGSEA. The CDR3 DNA reads TGCAGCGTTGTGGTGGGCGAGACCCAGTACTTC. This codes for CSVVVGETQYF.

J is TRBJ2-1 and V is TRBV18; the D gene is possibly TRBD2 (6 bases). Deletions cut 0 bases from V and 0 bases from J, with 15 bases between. Germline CDR1 KGHSH, CDR2 LQKENI. This CDR3 region has 18 residues. The CDR3 DNA reads as TGTGCCAGCTCACCACCGGGTGAGGGACTGATCTCCTACAATGAGCAGTTCTTC. Residues: CASSPPGEGLISYNEQFF.

This chain joins TRBV24-1 and TRBJ2-6; D may be TRBD1 (6 bases). V was shortened by 2 bases and J by 3 bases, with 13 bases between the two germline ends. CDR1 and CDR2 from the germline V gene are KGHDR and SFDVKD. The CDR3 has 17 residues. CDR3 protein: CATSDSTGRSGANVLTF. The CDR3 coding sequence is TGTGCCACCAGTGATTCAACAGGGCGGAGTGGGGCCAACGTCCTGACTTTC.

This rearrangement joins TRBV4-3 to TRBJ2-1; possible D gene TRBD2, 6 bases. The CDR3 has 14 amino acids. From germline, CDR1 is LGHNA and CDR2 YSLEER. Trimming removed 0 bases from V and 6 bases from J, with 9 bases in between. CDR3 protein: CASSQEAGLNEQFF. CDR3 sequence (DNA): TGCGCCAGCAGCCAAGAGGCGGGGCTCAATGAGCAGTTCTTC.

The chain links TRBV3-1 (or the pseudogene TRBV3-2) to TRBJ2-2; D gene ambiguous. This CDR3 is 17 amino acids long. Trimming cost V 1 base and J 4 bases, with 16 bases left between them. The germline gives CDR1 LGHDT, CDR2 YNNKEL (reference sequence). This CDR3 is CASSQVWSVVRTGELFF. CDR3 bases: TGTGCCAGCAGCCAAGTATGGAGCGTGGTGCGCACCGGGGAGCTGTTTTTT.

The rearrangement uses TRBV28 and TRBJ1-5; TRBD1 might be the D (5 bases). V dropped 2 bases and J dropped 4 bases, with 6 bases sitting between them. The CDR3 spans 13 residues. CDR1 and CDR2 (germline): MDHEN, SYDVKM. The CDR3 DNA is TGTGCCAGCAGTTTACAGGGAAATCAGCCCCAGCATTTT. Protein sequence: CASSLQGNQPQHF.

The V gene is TRBV14, the J gene TRBJ2-6; D uncertain. Trimming stripped 7 bases from V and 4 bases from J, with 5 bases between. Germline CDR1 is SGHDN and CDR2 is FVKESK. The CDR3 totals 12 residues. The DNA of the CDR3 is TGTGCCAGCACCAGGGGGGCCAACGTCCTGACTTTC. Its protein is CASTRGANVLTF. The variable domain in full, completed from reference TRBV14 and TRBJ2-6, reads EAGVTQFPSHSVIEKGQTVTLRCDPISGHDNLYWYRRVMGKEIKFLLHFVKESKQDESGMPNNRFLAERTGGTYSTLKVQPAELEDSGVYFCASTRGANVLTFGAGSRLTVL.